A selection of T cell receptor beta chains follows, all from one sample in a study of T-cell memory formation after mild COVID-19. TCRdb recomputed calls from the 5' RACE reads with MiXCR, one row per CDR3 protein. The sample carries some 350,000 distinct CDR3 sequences, over 10% recorded once. The sequenced sample consisted of PBMCs or a T cell subset sorted from them (not recorded which). Source of these receptors: a man aged 18 to 35 who had mild COVID-19 (a few samples of this study predate the infection). Cell type and time point are not known. Each CDR3 is given with its conserved first and last residue. Each record gives: clone size, D gene, J gene, V gene, CDR3 DNA, CDR3 protein. A D gene is named only where the DNA matches it firmly. Size values are once, few and many counts, or a class for expanded clones, and some rows have none.

>many|TRBD1|TRBJ2-7|TRBV10-3
TGTGCCATCAGTGATGGACCCTGGGGACAGGGGGGCTACGAGCAGTACTTC
CAISDGPWGQGGYEQYF
>NA|NA|TRBJ2-7|TRBV7-2
TGTGCCAGCAGAAAGGACAGAGCTTACGAGCAGTACTTC
CASRKDRAYEQYF
>NA|NA|TRBJ2-5|TRBV7-8
TGTGCCAGCACCACCATTGACAGCGTTCAAGAGACCCAGTACTTC
CASTTIDSVQETQYF
>few|NA|TRBJ2-2|TRBV7-9
TGTGCCAGCAGGCTGCCGGGACCGGCAGCCGAAGCGAACACCGGGGAGCTGTTTTTT
CASRLPGPAAEANTGELFF
>NA|TRBD2|TRBJ2-2|TRBV12-3/TRBV12-4
TGTGCCAGCATTGTTGGACTAGCGCGGTCCGGGGAGCTGTTTTTT
CASIVGLARSGELFF
>NA|TRBD1|TRBJ1-3|TRBV5-1
TGCGCCAGCAGCTTGTGGCCCCAGGGACAGGGATCAAGAAACACCATATATTTT
CASSLWPQGQGSRNTIYF
>NA|TRBD2|TRBJ2-1|TRBV20-1
TGCAGTGCTAGAGAAACACTAGCGGGCTACAATGAGCAGTTCTTC
CSARETLAGYNEQFF
>NA|TRBD1|TRBJ1-6|TRBV6-5
TGTGCCAGCAGTTACTCGAAGGGGGGCAGGGGGGATTCACCCCTCCACTTT
CASSYSKGGRGDSPLHF
>few|NA|TRBJ1-2|TRBV6-4
TGTGCCAGCAGTCCTCCCCGGACAACCGAGGGAGGTGGCTACACCTTC
CASSPPRTTEGGGYTF
>few|TRBD1|TRBJ1-4|TRBV9
TGTGCCAGCAGCGTCGGGACAGGGGCTGAAAAACTGTTTTTT
CASSVGTGAEKLFF
>NA|NA|TRBJ1-6|TRBV6-2/TRBV6-3
TGTGCCAGCAGACCTACAGGGCGCGAGACGCCCCTCCACTTT
CASRPTGRETPLHF
>few|NA|TRBJ2-4|TRBV6-1
TGTGCCACAGCTGAGGGCTCAAACATTCAGTACTTC
CATAEGSNIQYF
>many|NA|TRBJ2-7|TRBV12-3/TRBV12-4
TGTGCCAGCAGTCACTTCTTAGGCGGGGAGAGGAGCGAGCAGTACTTC
CASSHFLGGERSEQYF
>NA|TRBD1|TRBJ2-4|TRBV2
TGTGCCAGCAGGACCCGACAGGGGGGCATTCAGTACTTC
CASRTRQGGIQYF
>NA|NA|TRBJ2-7|TRBV10-2
TGCGCCACCTTCCCAGGGGGGGAATACGAGCAGTACTTC
CATFPGGEYEQYF
>NA|NA|TRBJ2-4|TRBV6-6
TGTGCCAGCAGTTATTTCGTAGTCGGTGCAGGGGAAAACATTCAGTACTTC
CASSYFVVGAGENIQYF
>NA|NA|TRBJ2-7|TRBV5-1
TGCGCCAGCAGCCCGGGGACGGTTCGGAACGAGCAGTACTTC
CASSPGTVRNEQYF
>NA|TRBD2|TRBJ2-7|TRBV4-2
TGTGCCAGCAGCCAAGAGGGGCGACTAGCGGGGTCCCGGCGGCAGTACTTC
CASSQEGRLAGSRRQYF
>NA|NA|TRBJ2-3|TRBV15
TGTGCCACCAGCAGGAACTACAAGCGGTCTAGCACAGATACGCAGTATTTT
CATSRNYKRSSTDTQYF
>few|NA|TRBJ2-5|TRBV11-2
TGTGCCAGCAGCTCCCCTCGGGGGCCGGGAGAGACCCAGTACTTC
CASSSPRGPGETQYF
>NA|NA|TRBJ2-7|TRBV30
TGTGCCTGGAGTTTAGGGACCTACGAGCAGTACTTC
CAWSLGTYEQYF
>many|NA|TRBJ2-4|TRBV5-5
TGTGCCAGCAGCCCCAGGGTCTTACTAGCCAAAAACATTCAGTACTTC
CASSPRVLLAKNIQYF
>NA|NA|TRBJ2-1|TRBV5-1
TGCGCCAGCACCCAAATGGCCCCTGGAAGGGAGCAGTTCTTC
CASTQMAPGREQFF
>few|NA|TRBJ2-5|TRBV4-2
TGTGCCAGCAGGGGCGGGTTCGGAGAGACCCAGTACTTC
CASRGGFGETQYF